The 12 T cell receptor beta chains in this list originate from one sample, sequenced in a study of cytomegalovirus exposure and HLA in healthy donors. PCR employed 60 Vbeta and 13 Jbeta primers. TCRdb's table, derived via immunoSEQ multiplex PCR, lists solely in-frame clones and lacks some. This sample has fewer than 150,000 clones, with about 70% found just once. The sample consisted of PBMCs. These receptors were obtained from a man in his forties in good health and CMV-seronegative.

The DNA of the CDR3 is TGTGCCAGCAGCTTCGGGGGCGAGCAGTACTTC. Its protein product is CASSFGGEQYF. V is TRBV11-2 and J is TRBJ2-7; D is perhaps TRBD2 (6 bases). V gave up 3 bases and J gave up 6 bases, with 6 bases separating them. Germline V CDR1 and CDR2: SGHAT, FQNNGV. The CDR3 consists of 11 residues.

V is TRBV30 and J is TRBJ2-5; D is uncertain. Per germline, CDR1 GTSNPN and CDR2 SVGIG (reference sequence). The V gene lost 2 bases and the J gene lost 2 bases, with 9 bases spanning the gap. This CDR3 comprises 13 residues. The CDR3 coding sequence is TGTGCCTGGAGTTTTGGAGAACAAGAGACCCAGTACTTC. This translates into CAWSFGEQETQYF.

A few counts support this clone. This sequence joins TRBV6-5 and TRBJ1-1; D is unresolved. Trimming cost V 5 bases and J 5 bases, with 12 bases left between them. Germline V gene data show CDR1 as MNHEY and CDR2 as SVGAGI. This CDR3 is built from 13 residues. The CDR3 nucleotides read TGTGCCAGCAGTCCCCGGTTCGGGACTGAAGCTTTCTTT. This codes for CASSPRFGTEAFF.

This clone was seen a few times. CDR3 in amino acids: CASSVPPGQEAFF. Written as DNA, the CDR3 is TGTGCCAGCAGCGTACCTCCGGGACAAGAAGCTTTCTTT. The chain is built from TRBV9 and TRBJ1-1; D is perhaps TRBD1 (6 bases). V was cut by 1 base and J by 8 bases, with 12 bases left in between. Germline-derived CDR1 and CDR2 are SGDLS and YYNGEE. The CDR3 is made up of 13 amino acids.

V and J are TRBV27 and TRBJ1-2; 8 nucleotides align to TRBD1. The CDR3 totals 16 residues. Trimming cost V 5 bases and J 4 bases; bases outside gene matches: 12. Per the germline V gene, CDR1 is MNHEY and CDR2 is SMNVEV (reference sequence). The DNA for the CDR3 is TGTGCCAGCAGTCACCGGGACAGGCCGTCCCCCTATGGCTACACCTTC. Encoded protein: CASSHRDRPSPYGYTF.

Turning to this clone: The sample holds other DNA sequences that translate to the same CDR3. The rearrangement links TRBV2 to TRBJ1-2, with 7 positions matching TRBD1. V dropped 6 bases and J dropped 8; count of bases not matched to a gene: 3. The germline V gene has CDR1 SNHLY and CDR2 FYNNEI. The CDR3 runs to 11 residues. CDR3 sequence: CASSDRAGYTF. The CDR3 DNA reads as TGTGCCAGCAGCGACAGGGCCGGCTACACCTTC.

This clone is a singleton in its sample. V is TRBV27 and J is TRBJ1-2, with no clear D. V lost 6 bases and J 3 bases, leaving 14 bases between the germline ends. The germline V gene encodes CDR1 MNHEY and CDR2 SMNVEV (reference sequence). The CDR3 is made up of 14 amino acids. CDR3 bases: TGTGCCAGCAGACCGGGGATCCCCGACTATGGCTACACCTTC. It specifies CASRPGIPDYGYTF.

V and J are TRBV19 and TRBJ2-7, with 8 nucleotides matching TRBD1. Germline CDR1 reads LNHDA; CDR2 reads SQIVND (reference sequence). There are 15 residues in the CDR3. Trimming took 0 bases from V and 1 from J; bases not matched to a gene: 2. The chain's CDR3 is CASSIETGGSYEQYF. The CDR3 nucleotides are TGTGCCAGTAGTATAGAAACAGGGGGTTCCTACGAGCAGTACTTC.

This chain connects TRBV7-2 to TRBJ2-3; TRBD2 agrees at 13 bases. This CDR3 region has 16 residues. J lost 7 bases, V lost 5 bases, and 9 bases had no gene match. Per the germline V gene, CDR1 is SGHTA and CDR2 is FQGNSA. This chain's CDR3 is CASSTWTSGGLNTQYF. The CDR3 region has the DNA TGTGCCAGCAGCACATGGACTAGCGGGGGTCTAAATACGCAGTATTTT.

The V call is TRBV29-1, the J call TRBJ2-5, with TRBD2 matching 11 bases. This CDR3 is 14 amino acids long. V lost 1 base to trimming and J lost 4 bases; unmatched junction nucleotides: 2. CDR1 is SQVTM, CDR2 ANQGSEA, per germline. The CDR3 spells CSVEVAGGGETQYF. CDR3 in DNA: TGCAGCGTTGAAGTAGCGGGAGGGGGAGAGACCCAGTACTTC. Looking up the rest from reference TRBV29-1 and TRBJ2-5 gives the full variable domain: SAVISQKPSRDICQRGTSLTIQCQVDSQVTMMFWYRQQPGQSLTLIATANQGSEATYESGFVIDKFPISRPNLTFSTLTVSNMSPEDSSIYLCSVEVAGGGETQYFGPGTRLLVL.

The genes are TRBV9 and TRBJ2-3, with D possibly being TRBD2 (5 bases). In germline, CDR1 is SGDLS, CDR2 YYNGEE. V lost 0 bases, J lost 1 base, and 9 bases lay in between. This CDR3 has 15 residues. CDR3 coding DNA: TGTGCCAGCAGCGTAGCCGGGGATCGCACAGATACGCAGTATTTT. Translated, it gives CASSVAGDRTDTQYF.

This clone has just a few counts. This chain joins TRBV6-6 and TRBJ2-7; unclear D gene. Germline V lookup: CDR1 MNHNY, CDR2 SVGAGI (reference sequence). The CDR3 sequence is 11 residues long. Trimming took off 6 bases at V and 4 bases at J, with 7 bases between the two ends. The CDR3 reads CASSPLYEQYF. Here the CDR3 DNA reads TGTGCCAGCAGCCCACTGTACGAGCAGTACTTC.